These 26 T cell receptor beta chains originate from one sample sequenced in a study of OX40 agonist ivuxolimab in advanced cancers. The assay was immunoSEQ multiplex PCR, and TCRdb's table has in-frame clones only and misses some. Of 80,000 to 100,000 clones listed, about 85% are singletons. The sample was CD4+ or CD8+ T cells sorted from blood, taken in a trial of the OX40 agonist ivuxolimab. Receptor source: an adult with an advanced solid tumor such as melanoma, head and neck, liver or kidney cancer.

The CDR3 DNA reads as TGTGCCAGCAGTTCTACGACAGGAAACTACGAGCAGTACTTC. Translating it yields CASSSTTGNYEQYF. J is TRBJ2-7 and V is TRBV11-2; D is perhaps TRBD1 (6 bases). Trimming removed 6 bases from V and 3 bases from J, with 15 bases in between. Looked up from germline, CDR1 is SGHAT and CDR2 is FQNNGV. This CDR3 comprises 14 residues.

The J gene is TRBJ2-1, the V gene TRBV9; TRBD2 aligns across 10 bases. The germline V gene has CDR1 SGDLS and CDR2 YYNGEE. The CDR3 loop spans 16 amino acids. Trimming at V came to 0 bases and at J to 8 bases, leaving 8 bases not matched to a gene. In nucleotides, the CDR3 is TGTGCCAGCAGCGTAGCCTCAACTAGCGGGATGGATGAGCAGTTCTTC. Translated, it gives CASSVASTSGMDEQFF.

This chain connects TRBV2 to TRBJ2-6, with D unresolved. Between the trimmed V and J ends, which lost 7 bases and 4 bases, there was a span of 17 bases. Germline V gene lookup returns CDR1 SNHLY and CDR2 FYNNEI. The CDR3 is made up of 16 amino acids. In DNA, the CDR3 is TGTGCCAGCACCCCCTCTGGGGTAGGAGGGGCCAACGTCCTGACTTTC. Translation: CASTPSGVGGANVLTF. Full variable domain (remainder filled in from reference TRBV2 and TRBJ2-6): EPEVTQTPSHQVTQMGQEVILRCVPISNHLYFYWYRQILGQKVEFLVSFYNNEISEKSEIFDDQFSVERPDGSNFTLKIRSTKLEDSAMYFCASTPSGVGGANVLTFGAGSRLTVL.

The chain is built from TRBV25-1 and TRBJ2-1, with 7 bases identical to TRBD2. J gave up 9 bases and V 8 bases, and 7 bases lay outside the gene matches. The CDR3 has 12 amino acids. Germline CDR1 reads MGHDK; CDR2 reads SYGVNS. CDR3 nucleotide sequence: TGTGCCAGCGGAAGGGAGGGAGTTGAGCAGTTCTTC. Its protein product is CASGREGVEQFF.

V is TRBV5-6 and J is TRBJ2-5; 8 bases align to TRBD1. Germline trimming cut 4 bases from V and 5 bases from J; bases unmatched to any gene: 7. From germline, CDR1 is SGHDT and CDR2 YYEEEE. The CDR3 has 14 amino acids. The CDR3 bases are TGTGCCAGCAGCATCAGGGGGCGCGGGGAGACCCAGTACTTC. Protein: CASSIRGRGETQYF. Full variable domain (outside the CDR3, taken from reference TRBV5-6 and TRBJ2-5): DAGVTQSPTHLIKTRGQQVTLRCSPKSGHDTVSWYQQALGQGPQFIFQYYEEEERQRGNFPDRFSGHQFPNYSSELNVNALLLGDSALYLCASSIRGRGETQYFGPGTRLLVL.

This clone has only one observation. V and J are TRBV4-3 and TRBJ1-6; unclear D gene. Trimming took off 6 bases at V and 6 bases at J, with 15 bases between the two ends. The CDR3 has 15 amino acids. The germline gives CDR1 LGHNA, CDR2 YSLEER. This CDR3 is CASSNGQPSNSPLHF. CDR3 DNA: TGCGCCAGCAGTAATGGCCAGCCCTCTAATTCACCCCTCCACTTT.

The V call is TRBV18, the J call TRBJ1-1, with D possibly matching TRBD1 (6 bases). Trimming cost V 5 bases and J 0 bases, with 13 bases left between them. CDR3 length: 15 residues. Germline CDR1 is KGHSH and CDR2 is LQKENI. This CDR3 is CASSIRGGLNTEAFF. The CDR3 coding sequence is TGTGCCAGCTCAATCAGGGGAGGCTTGAACACTGAAGCTTTCTTT.

Written as DNA, the CDR3 is TGTGCCAGCAGTGACCCCGGGACAGGCATCTACAATCAGCCCCAGCATTTT. Its translation: CASSDPGTGIYNQPQHF. The rearrangement links TRBV6-1 to TRBJ1-5; TRBD1 matches at 8 bases. This CDR3 contains 17 residues. Germline CDR1 is MNHNS and CDR2 is SASEGT. Unmatched junction bases numbered 10, after V lost 3 bases and J lost 3 bases.

This chain uses TRBV5-4 with TRBJ2-5, with TRBD1 as a possible D gene (5 bases). This CDR3 comprises 12 residues. V was trimmed by 1 base and J by 10 bases, leaving 11 bases between them. Germline assignment: CDR1 SGHNT and CDR2 YYREEE (reference sequence). CDR3 region: CASSLNQGGQYF. As DNA, the CDR3 is TGTGCCAGCAGCTTGAACCAGGGCGGCCAGTACTTC. The full variable domain, completed using reference TRBV5-4 and TRBJ2-5, is ETGVTQSPTHLIKTRGQQVTLRCSSQSGHNTVSWYQQALGQGPQFIFQYYREEENGRGNFPPRFSGLQFPNYSSELNVNALELDDSALYLCASSLNQGGQYFGPGTRLLVL.

The V call is TRBV18, the J call TRBJ1-1; D unclear. This CDR3 region has 15 residues. V was cut by 0 bases and J by 8 bases, with 16 bases left in between. Germline V gives CDR1 KGHSH, CDR2 LQKENI. The CDR3 spells CASSPPGSSSGEAFF. DNA for the CDR3: TGTGCCAGCTCACCACCCGGCAGCTCAAGTGGCGAAGCTTTCTTT.

This clone was recorded only once. The chain links TRBV7-9 to TRBJ2-7; D unclear. The CDR3 extends over 15 amino acids. Looked up from germline, CDR1 is SEHNR and CDR2 is FQNEAQ (reference sequence). Trimming cost V 5 bases and J 3 bases, with 17 bases left between them. As DNA, the CDR3 is TGTGCCAGCAGCCCAGGCGGTAGCCGGAGCTACGAGCAGTACGTC. Amino acid sequence: CASSPGGSRSYEQYV.

The genes are TRBV2 and TRBJ2-3, with D possibly TRBD2 on 6 matching bases. The CDR3 is 13 amino acids. The germline V gene has CDR1 SNHLY and CDR2 FYNNEI. Trimming left V 6 bases short and J 2 bases short, with 9 bases between. Here the CDR3 reads CASSRENTDTQYF. The CDR3 bases are TGTGCCAGCAGCCGGGAGAACACAGATACGCAGTATTTT.

A few counts support this clone. The CDR3: CASTRDGNYGYTF. The CDR3, as DNA: TGTGCCAGCACTCGGGACGGCAACTATGGCTACACCTTC. V gene TRBV6-1 combines with J gene TRBJ1-2; possible D gene TRBD1, 5 bases. The CDR3 extends over 13 amino acids. Germline CDR1 and CDR2: MNHNS and SASEGT. Deletions cut 7 bases from V and 2 bases from J, with 11 bases between.

This clone appeared once. The chain combines TRBV11-2 with TRBJ2-3, with 9 bases that match TRBD2. V shed 0 bases and J 0 bases; nucleotides not matched to a gene: 1. This CDR3 has 16 residues. CDR1 is SGHAT and CDR2 is FQNNGV in the germline V gene. DNA of the CDR3: TGTGCCAGCAGCTTAGAACTAGCGGGTAGCACAGATACGCAGTATTTT. Translation: CASSLELAGSTDTQYF.

The chain has TRBV19 and TRBJ1-1; D is perhaps TRBD1 (5 bases). V was shortened by 6 bases and J by 5 bases, with 13 bases between the two germline ends. The CDR3 is made up of 13 amino acids. The germline gives CDR1 LNHDA, CDR2 SQIVND (reference sequence). This CDR3 reads CASRGRGWTEAFF. The CDR3 DNA reads as TGTGCCAGTAGGGGGAGGGGATGGACTGAAGCTTTCTTT.

This clone was observed a single time. The chain has TRBV27 and TRBJ2-2, with TRBD1 matching 12 bases. J was trimmed by 2 bases and V by 6 bases; bases with no gene match: 7. The length of the CDR3 is 17 residues. Germline V gene lookup returns CDR1 MNHEY and CDR2 SMNVEV (reference sequence). CDR3 nucleotide sequence: TGTGCCAGCAGCCGGGGACAGGGGGCGCTTAACACCGGGGAGCTGTTTTTT. It translates to CASSRGQGALNTGELFF.

The V gene is TRBV7-2, the J gene TRBJ2-7; 7 bases agree with TRBD2. V dropped 10 bases and J dropped 7; count of bases not matched to a gene: 13. There are 13 residues in the CDR3. Germline CDR1 and CDR2: SGHTA and FQGNSA. Here the CDR3 DNA reads TGTGCCACCCCCCCGGGGGAGGGCGGGGAGCAGTACGTC. Protein sequence: CATPPGEGGEQYV.

The chain employs TRBV7-9 and TRBJ2-5, with D possibly matching TRBD1 (6 bases). Trimming pared 3 bases from V and 3 bases from J, leaving 11 bases between. CDR1 and CDR2 from the germline V gene are SEHNR and FQNEAQ (reference sequence). This CDR3 contains 14 residues. This CDR3 is CASSFWGREETQYF. The CDR3 region has the DNA TGTGCCAGCAGCTTTTGGGGGCGGGAAGAGACCCAGTACTTC.

The CDR3 here is CATSRDRAGGGYTF. CDR3 sequence (DNA): TGTGCCACCAGCAGAGATAGGGCAGGAGGCGGCTACACCTTC. The chain uses TRBV15 and TRBJ1-2; no clear D. The CDR3 consists of 14 residues. The V gene's germline CDR1 is LNHNV and CDR2 YYDKDF (reference sequence). Deletions cut 0 bases from V and 8 bases from J, with 13 bases between. Complete variable domain (other parts from reference TRBV15 and TRBJ1-2): DAMVIQNPRYQVTQFGKPVTLSCSQTLNHNVMYWYQQKSSQAPKLLFHYYDKDFNNEADTPDNFQSRRPNTSFCFLDIRSPGLGDTAMYLCATSRDRAGGGYTFGSGTRLTVV.

V gene TRBV19 combines with J gene TRBJ1-5; D is possibly TRBD1 (5 bases). With 5 bases removed from V and 2 bases from J, the gap between germline ends came to 13 bases. CDR3 size: 15 residues. CDR1 LNHDA and CDR2 SQIVND come from the germline V gene (reference sequence). The CDR3 nucleotides are TGTGCCAGTAGTGGGTCAGGGACGGGCAATCAGCCCCAGCATTTT. As protein: CASSGSGTGNQPQHF.

The chain recombines TRBV27 with TRBJ1-5; 9 bases agree with TRBD1. This CDR3 comprises 14 residues. V lost 5 bases, J lost 6 bases, and 5 bases stayed unmatched. Germline V gene sequence: CDR1 MNHEY, CDR2 SMNVEV (reference sequence). The CDR3 bases are TGTGCCAGCAGTACCACAGGGGGCGGTCAGCCCCAGCATTTT. Amino acids: CASSTTGGGQPQHF.

The rearrangement uses TRBV7-9 and TRBJ2-5; tentatively, D is TRBD1 or TRBD2 (7 bases each). From germline, CDR1 is SEHNR and CDR2 FQNEAQ (reference sequence). The CDR3 covers 14 residues. V was shortened by 6 bases and J by 2 bases, with 13 bases between the two germline ends. The CDR3 is CASRRGTDQETQYF. The CDR3 region has the DNA TGTGCCAGCAGGCGGGGGACAGATCAAGAGACCCAGTACTTC.

The V and J genes are TRBV6-4 and TRBJ1-2; D is possibly TRBD1 (5 bases). Germline CDR1 is MRHNA and CDR2 is SNTAGT. Trimming shortened V by 5 bases and J by 1 base, and 14 bases separated the two germline ends. The CDR3 runs 15 residues. The CDR3 bases are TGTGCCAGCAGTCGCATGGCAGGGAATAACTATGGCTACACCTTC. Residues: CASSRMAGNNYGYTF.

This clone appeared once. The rearrangement joins TRBV28 to TRBJ1-3; maybe TRBD1 (6 bases). The CDR3 has 15 residues. CDR1 MDHEN and CDR2 SYDVKM come from the germline V gene. V was shortened by 3 bases and J by 9 bases, with 18 bases between the two germline ends. The CDR3 DNA reads TGTGCCAGCAGTTTTTCCCCCGGGGGGGGCGGCACCATATATTTT. Its translation is CASSFSPGGGGTIYF.

V is TRBV27 and J is TRBJ2-7; weak D call: TRBD1 (5 bases). CDR1 and CDR2 (germline): MNHEY, SMNVEV (reference sequence). The CDR3 is 12 residues long. Trimming removed 8 bases at V and 5 bases at J, with 13 bases between. The DNA of the CDR3 is TGTGCCAGCCAGGGTAGCACGAACGAGCAGTACTTC. Encoded protein: CASQGSTNEQYF.

V usage is TRBV29-1 and J usage is TRBJ2-7; 10 nucleotides agree with TRBD1. Trimming removed 4 bases from V and 2 bases from J; junction bases left unmatched: 5. This CDR3 has 14 amino acids. Germline V gene data show CDR1 as SQVTM and CDR2 as ANQGSEA. CDR3 nucleotide sequence: TGCAGCGTTGGGGGACAGGGGAACACCTACGAGCAGTACTTC. This gives the protein CSVGGQGNTYEQYF.